This T cell receptor beta chain emerged from a study of T cell responses to AZD1222 COVID-19 vaccine. The study's findings and limits: Baseline antibody screening turned up just a handful of seropositive AZD1222 recipients. Unmutated regions of variants are reportedly targeted by nearly half of spike-specific TCRs.

Some clones are missing from TCRdb's copy, which holds only in-frame ones; the method was immunoSEQ multiplex PCR. The repertoire consists of 140,000 to 150,000 clones, with 89% occurring once and the leading ten covering 1.5% to 2%. The sample holds one count of this clone. The antigen is unknown. The source was peripheral blood, collected 28 days after the second AZD1222 dose. The TCR comes from an adult who received the AZD1222 COVID-19 vaccine.

The CDR3 is CASSQTTGMGRSPLHF. The CDR3 region has the DNA TGTGCCAGCAGCCAAACCACAGGGATGGGCCGGTCACCCCTCCACTTT. V gene TRBV3-1 (or the pseudogene TRBV3-2) combines with J gene TRBJ1-6, with a weak D call TRBD1 (6 bases). V was trimmed by 2 bases and J by 10 bases, leaving 18 bases between them. CDR3 length: 16 residues. Germline CDR1 reads LGHDT; CDR2 reads YNNKEL (reference sequence).